The source of this T cell receptor (beta chain) is a study of T cell responses to AZD1222 COVID-19 vaccine. The CDR3 extends over 15 amino acids. Trimming cost V 5 bases and J 6 bases, with 14 bases left between them. CDR1 is MGHRA, CDR2 YSYEKL, per germline. The table came from immunoSEQ multiplex PCR; TCRdb's copy has only in-frame clones and leaves some out. The sample contains about 130,000 clones, roughly 90% of which appear only once. The chain employs TRBV4-1 and TRBJ1-6, with TRBD1 as a possible D gene (5 bases). Specimen: peripheral blood, collected on day 0 of AZD1222 vaccination. The receptor was derived from an adult in good health. CDR3 in DNA: TGCGCCAGCAGCGCCCGACAGAACTTTAATTCACCCCTCCACTTT. Protein product: CASSARQNFNSPLHF.